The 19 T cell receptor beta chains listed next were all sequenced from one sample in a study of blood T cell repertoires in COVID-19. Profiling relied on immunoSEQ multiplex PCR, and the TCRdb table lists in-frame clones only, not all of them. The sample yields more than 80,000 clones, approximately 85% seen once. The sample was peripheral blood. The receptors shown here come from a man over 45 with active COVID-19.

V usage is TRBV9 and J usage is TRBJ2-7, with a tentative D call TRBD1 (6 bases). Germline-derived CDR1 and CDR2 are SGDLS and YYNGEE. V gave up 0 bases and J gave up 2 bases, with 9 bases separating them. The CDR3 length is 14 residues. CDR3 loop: CASSVEGTTYEQYF. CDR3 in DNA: TGTGCCAGCAGCGTAGAAGGGACAACCTACGAGCAGTACTTC.

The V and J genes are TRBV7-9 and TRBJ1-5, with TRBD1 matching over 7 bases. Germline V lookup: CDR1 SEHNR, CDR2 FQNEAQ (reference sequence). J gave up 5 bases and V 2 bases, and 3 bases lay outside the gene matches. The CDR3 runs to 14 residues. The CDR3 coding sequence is TGTGCCAGCAGCTTACAGGGGGAGGATCAGCCCCAGCATTTT. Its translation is CASSLQGEDQPQHF.

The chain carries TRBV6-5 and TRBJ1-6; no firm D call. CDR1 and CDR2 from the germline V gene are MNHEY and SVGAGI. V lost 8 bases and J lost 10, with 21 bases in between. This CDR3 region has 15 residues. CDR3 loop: CASGLTGRPGSPLHF. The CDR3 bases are TGTGCCAGCGGACTCACCGGGCGTCCAGGCTCACCCCTCCACTTT.

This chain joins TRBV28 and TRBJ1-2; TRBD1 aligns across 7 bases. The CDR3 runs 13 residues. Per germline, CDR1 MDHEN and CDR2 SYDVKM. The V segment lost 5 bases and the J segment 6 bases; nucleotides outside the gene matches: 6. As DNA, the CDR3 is TGTGCCAGCAGTAGTAAGGGGGCGGATGGCTACACCTTC. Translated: CASSSKGADGYTF.

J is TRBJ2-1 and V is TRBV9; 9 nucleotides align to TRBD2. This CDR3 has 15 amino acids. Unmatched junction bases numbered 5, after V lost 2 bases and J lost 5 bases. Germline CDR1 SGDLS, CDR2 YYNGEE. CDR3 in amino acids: CASSVSGGSHNEQFF. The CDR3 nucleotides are TGTGCCAGCAGCGTTAGCGGGGGCTCTCACAATGAGCAGTTCTTC.

The CDR3 is CATSVSGTGGLGYTF. The CDR3 DNA sequence: TGTGCCACCAGTGTCTCCGGGACAGGGGGCCTAGGCTACACCTTC. The chain employs TRBV24-1 and TRBJ1-2; 12 bases fit TRBD1. V trimming: 5 bases; J trimming: 8 bases; junction bases outside the gene matches: 8. The CDR3 loop spans 15 amino acids. Per the germline V gene, CDR1 is KGHDR and CDR2 is SFDVKD.

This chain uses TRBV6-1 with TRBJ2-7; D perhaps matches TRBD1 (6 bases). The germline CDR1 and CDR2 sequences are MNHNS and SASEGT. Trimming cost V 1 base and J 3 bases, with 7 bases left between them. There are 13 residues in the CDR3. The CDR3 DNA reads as TGTGCCAGCAGTGAAGGGACAGTCTACGAGCAGTACTTC. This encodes CASSEGTVYEQYF.

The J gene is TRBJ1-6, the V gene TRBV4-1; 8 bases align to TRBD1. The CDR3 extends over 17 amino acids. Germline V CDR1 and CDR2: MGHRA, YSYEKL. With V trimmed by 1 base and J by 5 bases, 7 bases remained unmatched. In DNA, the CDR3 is TGCGCCAGCAGCCAAGGAGTTCCGGGACAGGATAATTCACCCCTCCACTTT. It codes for CASSQGVPGQDNSPLHF.

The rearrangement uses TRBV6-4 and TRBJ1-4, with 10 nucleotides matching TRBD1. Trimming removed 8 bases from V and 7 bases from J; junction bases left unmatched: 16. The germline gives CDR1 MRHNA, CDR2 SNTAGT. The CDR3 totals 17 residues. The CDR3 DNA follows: TGTGCCAGCTACAGGGGACAGGGGAAGACAGGATTTGAAAAACTGTTTTTT. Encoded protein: CASYRGQGKTGFEKLFF.

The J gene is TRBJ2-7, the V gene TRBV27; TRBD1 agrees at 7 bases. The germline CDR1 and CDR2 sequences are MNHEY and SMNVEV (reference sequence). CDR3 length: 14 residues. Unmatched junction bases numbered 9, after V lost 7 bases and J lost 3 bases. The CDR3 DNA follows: TGTGCCAGCACCTCGACAGGGCTTAGCTACGAGCAGTACTTC. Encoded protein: CASTSTGLSYEQYF.

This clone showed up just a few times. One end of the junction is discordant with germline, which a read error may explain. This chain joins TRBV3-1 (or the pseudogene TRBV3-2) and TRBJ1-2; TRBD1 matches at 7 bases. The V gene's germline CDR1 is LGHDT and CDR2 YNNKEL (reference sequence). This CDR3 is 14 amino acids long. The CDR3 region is CVSRDSNRNYGYTF. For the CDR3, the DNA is TGTGTCAGCAGGGACAGCAATCGTAACTATGGCTACACCTTC.

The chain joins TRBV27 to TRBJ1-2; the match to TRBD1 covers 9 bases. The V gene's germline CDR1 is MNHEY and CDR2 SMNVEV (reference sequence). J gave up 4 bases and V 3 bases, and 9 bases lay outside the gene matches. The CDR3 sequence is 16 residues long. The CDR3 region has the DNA TGTGCCAGCAGTTTGCTACAGGGGGCGAGGATCTATGGCTACACCTTC. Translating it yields CASSLLQGARIYGYTF.

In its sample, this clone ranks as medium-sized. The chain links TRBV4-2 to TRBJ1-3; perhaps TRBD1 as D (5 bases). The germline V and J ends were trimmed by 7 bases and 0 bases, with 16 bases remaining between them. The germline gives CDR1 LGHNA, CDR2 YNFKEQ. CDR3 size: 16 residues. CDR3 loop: CASTTGGVDSGNTIYF. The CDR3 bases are TGTGCCAGCACGACGGGGGGTGTTGACTCTGGAAACACCATATATTTT.

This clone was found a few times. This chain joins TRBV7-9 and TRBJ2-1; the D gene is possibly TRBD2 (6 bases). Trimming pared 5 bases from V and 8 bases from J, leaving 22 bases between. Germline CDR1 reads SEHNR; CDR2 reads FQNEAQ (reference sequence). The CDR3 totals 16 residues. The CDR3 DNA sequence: TGTGCCAGCAGCCCTCCTACGGGAGCGTATGTGGATGAGCAGTTCTTC. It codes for CASSPPTGAYVDEQFF.

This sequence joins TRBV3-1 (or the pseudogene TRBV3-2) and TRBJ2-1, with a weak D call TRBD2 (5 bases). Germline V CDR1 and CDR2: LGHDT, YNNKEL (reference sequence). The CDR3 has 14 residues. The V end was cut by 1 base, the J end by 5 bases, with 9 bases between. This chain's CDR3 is CASSQVSGNNEQFF. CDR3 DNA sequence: TGTGCCAGCAGCCAAGTGTCGGGGAACAATGAGCAGTTCTTC.

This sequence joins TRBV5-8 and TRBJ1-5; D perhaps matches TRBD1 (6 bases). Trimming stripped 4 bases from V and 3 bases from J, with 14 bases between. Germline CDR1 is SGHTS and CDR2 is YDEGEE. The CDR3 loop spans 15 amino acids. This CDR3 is CASSRGQNDNQPQHF. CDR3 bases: TGTGCCAGCAGCCGGGGACAAAATGACAATCAGCCCCAGCATTTT.

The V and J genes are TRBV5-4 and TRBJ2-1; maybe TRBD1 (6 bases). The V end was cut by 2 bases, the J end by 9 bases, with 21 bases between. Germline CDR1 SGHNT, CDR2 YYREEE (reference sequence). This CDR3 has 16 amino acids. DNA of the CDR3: TGTGCCAGCAGCTTACCCACGACAGGACCCCACGGTGAGCAGTTCTTC. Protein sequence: CASSLPTTGPHGEQFF.

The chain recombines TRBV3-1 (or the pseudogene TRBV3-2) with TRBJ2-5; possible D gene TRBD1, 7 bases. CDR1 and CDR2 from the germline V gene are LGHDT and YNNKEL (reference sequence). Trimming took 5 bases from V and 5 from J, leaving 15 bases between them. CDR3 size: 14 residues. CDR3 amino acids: CASSLRRGRETQYF. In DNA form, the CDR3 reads TGTGCCAGCAGCTTAAGGAGGGGGCGGGAGACCCAGTACTTC.

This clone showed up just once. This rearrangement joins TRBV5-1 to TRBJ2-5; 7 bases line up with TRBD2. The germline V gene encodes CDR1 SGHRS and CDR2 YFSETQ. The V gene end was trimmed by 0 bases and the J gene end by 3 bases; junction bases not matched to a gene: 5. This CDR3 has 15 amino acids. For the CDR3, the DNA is TGCGCCAGCAGCTTGGGGGCTAGCGGAGAAGAGACCCAGTACTTC. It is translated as CASSLGASGEETQYF.